This TCR beta chain originates from a study of blood T cell repertoires in COVID-19 (dated by TCRdb to 2020 to 2021). At the level of the whole study: Collaborator samples came from the United States, Italy and Spain and covered acute and convalescent phases of COVID-19. HLA class I and class II types, where available, came from metadata supplied by the sample provider rather than from assay-based typing. The prospective study material was composed of cDNA or gDNA derived from T cells, B-cell-depleted T cells, or PBMCs. Sample metadata almost always included a de-identified subject ID, COVID-19 status, age in years and sex. The repertoires were released in a freely available public database intended as a resource for research on the immune response to SARS-CoV-2. Subjects who had been exposed to COVID-19, were actively infected with it, or had recovered from it provided the deeply sampled blood TCRbeta repertoires that made up the dataset. Samples came from the ongoing ImmuneRACE study (first 160 participants) plus 1,254 subjects from 6 global collaborators. What the work shows at the level of the full study, not this receptor alone: How much clinical and demographic metadata was included differed by source and by participant, and the metadata was provided uncurated.

From a lookup of the germline V gene (reference sequence), CDR1 and CDR2 are LNHDA and SQIVND. V sheds 8 bases and J sheds 2 bases, leaving 15 bases between their ends. Inclusive of the bounding cysteine and phenylalanine, the CDR3 is 14 residues long. CDR3 DNA only is kept here, 42 bases in frame from base 1. The immunoSEQ Assay, a bias-controlled multiplex PCR, was used to amplify TCRbeta CDR3 regions from genomic DNA. The authors' analysis ran thus. Within the assay, amplification of reference gene primers was used to estimate how many nucleated cells each sample contained. To quantify the absolute abundance of each unique TCRbeta CDR3 rearrangement, sequence reads were collapsed and filtered. For each sample, productive Simpson clonality was calculated by taking the square root of Simpson's diversity index across productive rearrangements. Here the immuneACCESS table is served through TCRdb, limited to in-frame sequences with V and J called. Missing clones are a known gap in these copies; in checked studies unresolved V genes cover under half, and the rest lacks a known reason. V, J and clone size are those of that table, while D and trimming were read from the DNA. The sample yields about 400,000 clones; 89% were counted once. The top ten clonotypes cover less than 2% of the sample.

Participants in the prospective study were enrolled through a virtual design, were aged about 18 to 90 years, and lived in roughly 24 United States geographic areas. In the prospective study, cohorts were assigned on the basis of participant-reported clinical history obtained from a screening survey and a study questionnaire. Recovered participants in ImmuneRACE Cohort 3 were defined by two consecutive negative NP/OP PCR tests, clearance by a healthcare professional, or resolution of symptoms. Each participant in the prospective study had whole blood, serum and a nasopharyngeal or oropharyngeal swab collected by mobile phlebotomists. Participants in the prospective study had the option to provide additional blood draws and questionnaires over a 2-month period. Blood samples from the prospective study were shipped frozen or at room temperature prior to DNA extraction. Comment on this clone: Its specific antigen is unknown. No base quality information exists; no much larger clone differs at one position.

The sequence is built from TRBV19 and TRBJ1-1; perhaps TRBD1 is the D gene, with 5 bases matching. The receptor's source is a woman under 40 who had recovered from COVID-19. Input material: PBMCs or T cells enriched from blood (not recorded which). The sequenced DNA: TGTGCCAGTCAAAAGGGAGGGGCCAACACTGAAGCTTTCTTT. Its amino acids are CASQKGGANTEAFF. When the CDR3 is completed using the reference TRBV19 and TRBJ1-1 genes on either side, the full variable domain is DGGITQSPKYLFRKEGQNVTLSCEQNLNHDAMYWYRQDPGQGLRLIYYSQIVNDFQKGDIAEGYSVSREKKESFPLTVTSAQKNPTAFYLCASQKGGANTEAFFGQGTRLTVV.